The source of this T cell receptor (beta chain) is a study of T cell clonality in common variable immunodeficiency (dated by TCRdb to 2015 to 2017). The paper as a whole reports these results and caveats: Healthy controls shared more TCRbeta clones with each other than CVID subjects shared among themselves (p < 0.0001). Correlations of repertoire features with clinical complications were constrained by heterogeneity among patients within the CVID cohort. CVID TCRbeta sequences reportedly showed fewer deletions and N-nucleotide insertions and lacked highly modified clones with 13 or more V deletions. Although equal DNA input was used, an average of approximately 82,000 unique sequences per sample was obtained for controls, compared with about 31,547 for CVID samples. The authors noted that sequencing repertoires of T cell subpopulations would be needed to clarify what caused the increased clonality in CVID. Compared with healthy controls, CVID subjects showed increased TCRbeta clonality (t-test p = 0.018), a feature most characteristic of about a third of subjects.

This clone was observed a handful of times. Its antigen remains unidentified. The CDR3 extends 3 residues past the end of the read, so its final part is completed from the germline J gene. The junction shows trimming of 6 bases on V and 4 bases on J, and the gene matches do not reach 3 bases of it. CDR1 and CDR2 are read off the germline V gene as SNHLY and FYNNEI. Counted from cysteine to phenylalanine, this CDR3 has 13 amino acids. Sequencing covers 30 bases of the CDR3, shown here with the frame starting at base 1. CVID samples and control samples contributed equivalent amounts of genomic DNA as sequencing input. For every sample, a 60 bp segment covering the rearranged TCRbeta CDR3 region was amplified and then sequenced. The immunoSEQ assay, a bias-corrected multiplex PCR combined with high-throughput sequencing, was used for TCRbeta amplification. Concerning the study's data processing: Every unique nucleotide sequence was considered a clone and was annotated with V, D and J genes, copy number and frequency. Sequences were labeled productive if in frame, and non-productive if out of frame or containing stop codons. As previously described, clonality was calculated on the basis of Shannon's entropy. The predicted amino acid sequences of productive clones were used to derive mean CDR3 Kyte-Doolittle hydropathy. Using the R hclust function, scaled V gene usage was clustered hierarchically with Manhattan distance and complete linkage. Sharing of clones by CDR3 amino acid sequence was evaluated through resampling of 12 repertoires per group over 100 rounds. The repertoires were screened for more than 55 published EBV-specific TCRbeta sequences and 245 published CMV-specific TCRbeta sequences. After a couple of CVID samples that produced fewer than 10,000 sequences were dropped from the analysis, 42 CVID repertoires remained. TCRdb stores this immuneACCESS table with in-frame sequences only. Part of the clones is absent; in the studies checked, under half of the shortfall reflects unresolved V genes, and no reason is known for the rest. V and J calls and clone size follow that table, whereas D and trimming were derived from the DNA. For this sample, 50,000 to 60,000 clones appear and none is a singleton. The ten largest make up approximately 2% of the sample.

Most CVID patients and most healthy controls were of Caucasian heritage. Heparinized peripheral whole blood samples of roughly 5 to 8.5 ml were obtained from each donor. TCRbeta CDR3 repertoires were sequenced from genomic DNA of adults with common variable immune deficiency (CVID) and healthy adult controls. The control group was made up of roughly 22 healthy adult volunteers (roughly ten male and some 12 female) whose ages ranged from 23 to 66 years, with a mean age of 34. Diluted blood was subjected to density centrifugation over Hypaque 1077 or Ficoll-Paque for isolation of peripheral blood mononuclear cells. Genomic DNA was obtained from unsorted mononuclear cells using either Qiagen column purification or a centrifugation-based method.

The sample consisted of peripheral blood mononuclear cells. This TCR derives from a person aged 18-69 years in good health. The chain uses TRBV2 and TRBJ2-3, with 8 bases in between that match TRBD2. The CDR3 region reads CASREGLADTQYF. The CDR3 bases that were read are TGTGCCAGCAGGGAGGGACTAGCAGATACG. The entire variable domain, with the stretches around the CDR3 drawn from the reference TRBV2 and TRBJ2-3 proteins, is EPEVTQTPSHQVTQMGQEVILRCVPISNHLYFYWYRQILGQKVEFLVSFYNNEISEKSEIFDDQFSVERPDGSNFTLKIRSTKLEDSAMYFCASREGLADTQYFGPGTRLTVL.